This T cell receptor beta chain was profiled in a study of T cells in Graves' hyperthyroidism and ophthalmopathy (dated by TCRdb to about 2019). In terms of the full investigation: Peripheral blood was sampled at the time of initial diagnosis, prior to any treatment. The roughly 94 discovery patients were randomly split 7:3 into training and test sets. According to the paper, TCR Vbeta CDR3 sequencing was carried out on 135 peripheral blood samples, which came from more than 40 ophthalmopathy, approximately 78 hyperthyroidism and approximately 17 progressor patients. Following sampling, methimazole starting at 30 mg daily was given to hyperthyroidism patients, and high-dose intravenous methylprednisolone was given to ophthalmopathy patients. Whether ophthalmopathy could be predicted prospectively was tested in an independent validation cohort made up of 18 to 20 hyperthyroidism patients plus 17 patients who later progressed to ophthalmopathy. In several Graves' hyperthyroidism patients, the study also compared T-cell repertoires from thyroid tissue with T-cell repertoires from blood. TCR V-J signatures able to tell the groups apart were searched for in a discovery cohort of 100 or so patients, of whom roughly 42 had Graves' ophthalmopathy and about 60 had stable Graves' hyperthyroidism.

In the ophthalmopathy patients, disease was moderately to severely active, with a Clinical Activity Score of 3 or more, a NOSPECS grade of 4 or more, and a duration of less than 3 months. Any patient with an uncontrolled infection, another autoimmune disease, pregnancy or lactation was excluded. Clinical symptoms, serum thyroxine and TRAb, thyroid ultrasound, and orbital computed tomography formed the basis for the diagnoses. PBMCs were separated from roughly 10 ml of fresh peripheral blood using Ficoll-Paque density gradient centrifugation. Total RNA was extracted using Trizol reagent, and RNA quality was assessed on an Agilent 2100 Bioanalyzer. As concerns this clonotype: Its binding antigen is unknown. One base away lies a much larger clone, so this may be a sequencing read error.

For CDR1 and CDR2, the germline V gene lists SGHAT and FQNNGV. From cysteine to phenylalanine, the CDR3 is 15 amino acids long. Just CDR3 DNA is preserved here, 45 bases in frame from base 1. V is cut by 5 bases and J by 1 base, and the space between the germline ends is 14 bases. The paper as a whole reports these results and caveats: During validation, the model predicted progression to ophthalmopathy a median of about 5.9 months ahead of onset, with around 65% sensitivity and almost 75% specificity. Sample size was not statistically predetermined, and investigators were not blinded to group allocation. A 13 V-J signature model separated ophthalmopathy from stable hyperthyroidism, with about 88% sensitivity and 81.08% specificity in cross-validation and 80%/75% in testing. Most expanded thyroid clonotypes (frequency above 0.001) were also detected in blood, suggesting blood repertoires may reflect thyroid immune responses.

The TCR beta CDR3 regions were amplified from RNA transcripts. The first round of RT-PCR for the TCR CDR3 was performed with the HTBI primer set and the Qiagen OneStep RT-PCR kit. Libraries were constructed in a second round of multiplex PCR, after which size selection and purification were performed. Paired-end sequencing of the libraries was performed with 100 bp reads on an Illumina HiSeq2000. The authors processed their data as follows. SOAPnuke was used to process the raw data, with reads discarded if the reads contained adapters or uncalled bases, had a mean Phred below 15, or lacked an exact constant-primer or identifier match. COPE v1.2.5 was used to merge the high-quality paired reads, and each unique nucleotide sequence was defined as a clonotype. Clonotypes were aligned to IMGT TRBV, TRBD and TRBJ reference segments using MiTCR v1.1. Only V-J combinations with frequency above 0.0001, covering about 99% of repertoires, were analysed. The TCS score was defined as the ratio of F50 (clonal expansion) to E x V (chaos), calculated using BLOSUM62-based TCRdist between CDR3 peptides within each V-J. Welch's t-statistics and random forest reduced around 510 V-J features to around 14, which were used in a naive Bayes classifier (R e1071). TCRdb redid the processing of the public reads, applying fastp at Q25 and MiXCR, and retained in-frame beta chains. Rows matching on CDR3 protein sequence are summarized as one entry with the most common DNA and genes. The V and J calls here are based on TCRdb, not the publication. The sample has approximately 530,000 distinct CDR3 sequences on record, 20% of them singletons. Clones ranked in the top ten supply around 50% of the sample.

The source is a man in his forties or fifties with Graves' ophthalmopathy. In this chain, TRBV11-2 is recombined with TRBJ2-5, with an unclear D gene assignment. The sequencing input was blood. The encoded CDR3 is CASSREELSQETQYF. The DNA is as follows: TGTGCCAGCAGCCGAGAAGAGCTCAGCCAAGAGACCCAGTACTTC.